Listed below are T cell receptor beta chains from one sample, sequenced in a study of cytomegalovirus exposure and HLA in healthy donors. Profiled with immunoSEQ multiplex PCR; TCRdb holds only in-frame clones, not every one. The table includes under 130,000 clones, 70% to 90% detected once. The material sequenced was PBMCs. The receptors were gathered from a woman under 30 in good health and CMV-seropositive. The CDR3 runs from the conserved cysteine through the conserved F or W. The D gene is left open where the match is weak. Clone size is given for some rows only: seen once, a few or many times, or a class if the clone is expanded.

TRBJ1-1 TRBV5-4 once - CASSFWRMNTEAFF TGTGCCAGCAGCTTTTGGAGAATGAACACTGAAGCTTTCTTT
TRBJ2-5 TRBV29-1 - TRBD1 CSVEWTGKETQYF TGCAGCGTCGAATGGACAGGCAAAGAGACCCAGTACTTC
TRBJ2-1 TRBV5-5 - TRBD2 CASSLERGTREFF TGTGCCAGCAGCTTGGAAAGAGGGACTAGGGAGTTCTTC
TRBJ1-2 TRBV28 - TRBD1 CASSLRGTGLQGYTF TGTGCCAGCAGTTTACGGGGGACAGGGCTACAGGGCTACACCTTC
TRBJ2-6 TRBV4-1 - - CASSRDSPGANVLTF TGCGCCAGCAGCAGAGATAGCCCTGGGGCCAACGTCCTGACTTTC
TRBJ1-2 TRBV2 - - CASRDPTENYGYTF TGTGCCAGCAGGGATCCGACAGAGAACTATGGCTACACCTTC
TRBJ2-7 TRBV5-1 - - CASRLGQDYEQYF TGCGCCAGCAGATTGGGACAAGACTACGAGCAGTACTTC
TRBJ1-1 TRBV7-8 - - CASSLATVENTEAFF TGTGCCAGCAGCTTAGCGACAGTGGAGAACACTGAAGCTTTCTTT
TRBJ1-3 TRBV9 - TRBD1 CASSDRASGNTIYF TGTGCCAGCAGTGACAGGGCTTCCGGAAACACCATATATTTT
TRBJ1-1 TRBV19 - TRBD1 CASRTGATANTEAFF TGTGCCAGTAGGACAGGGGCCACGGCCAACACTGAAGCTTTCTTT
TRBJ2-3 TRBV27 - - CASRAWTDTQYF TGTGCCAGCAGAGCATGGACAGATACGCAGTATTTT
TRBJ2-5 TRBV27 - TRBD2 CASSLRPGTSGRVRETQYF TGTGCCAGCAGTTTACGGCCCGGGACTAGCGGGAGAGTGAGAGAGACCCAGTACTTC
TRBJ2-7 TRBV2 - - CAIRTVTYEQYF TGTGCCATTAGGACAGTAACCTACGAGCAGTACTTC
TRBJ2-7 TRBV5-4 - TRBD1 CASRLGGVVATSYEQYF TGTGCCAGCAGGTTAGGGGGCGTAGTAGCCACCTCCTACGAGCAGTACTTC
TRBJ1-5 TRBV2 - - CASSEGEAGVGQPQHF TGTGCCAGCAGTGAAGGTGAGGCAGGGGTGGGTCAGCCCCAGCATTTT
TRBJ1-1 TRBV6-1 - - CASSEAGIRGQGAFF TGTGCCAGCAGTGAAGCAGGGATTAGGGGCCAAGGGGCTTTCTTT
TRBJ2-1 TRBV5-8 - TRBD2 CASSPGVAGYNEQFF TGTGCCAGCAGCCCCGGGGTAGCGGGCTACAATGAGCAGTTCTTC
TRBJ1-5 TRBV11-2 - TRBD1 CASSSGTGAGQPQHF TGTGCCAGCAGCTCCGGGACAGGGGCGGGTCAGCCCCAGCATTTT
TRBJ2-7 TRBV7-9 - TRBD1 CASSLRDRGDEQYF TGTGCCAGCAGCCTGCGGGACAGGGGAGACGAGCAGTACTTC
TRBJ2-5 TRBV15 - - CATSKAQGRRETQYF TGTGCCACCAGCAAGGCTCAGGGGCGGAGGGAGACCCAGTACTTC
TRBJ1-1 TRBV28 - TRBD1 CASRSGGMSTEAFF TGTGCCAGCAGGTCAGGGGGGATGAGTACTGAAGCTTTCTTT
TRBJ2-1 TRBV10-3 - TRBD1 CAIDEPGQGGNEQFF TGTGCCATAGATGAACCGGGACAGGGGGGGAATGAGCAGTTCTTC
TRBJ1-1 TRBV7-9 - - CASSPLMNTEAFF TGTGCCAGCAGCCCCCTTATGAACACTGAAGCTTTCTTT
TRBJ2-7 TRBV5-1 once TRBD1 CASSDSATGEEQYF TGCGCCAGCAGCGACTCCGCGACAGGGGAAGAGCAGTACTTC
TRBJ2-4 TRBV12-5 - - CASGLVPPGAKNIQYF TGTGCTAGTGGTTTGGTACCCCCCGGGGCCAAAAACATTCAGTACTTC
TRBJ2-7 TRBV30 - - CASTSSYEQYF TGTGCCTCTACGTCCTCCTACGAGCAGTACTTC
TRBJ2-1 TRBV4-2 - TRBD2 CASSLKTSGGGPYNEQFF TGTGCCAGCAGCCTAAAGACTAGCGGGGGGGGACCCTACAATGAGCAGTTCTTC
TRBJ2-5 TRBV18 - TRBD2 CASSPMTSGVTTQYF TGTGCCAGCTCACCAATGACTAGCGGGGTCACGACCCAGTACTTC
TRBJ1-1 TRBV7-2 - TRBD1 CASSLVDRAEAFF TGTGCCAGCAGCTTGGTGGACAGGGCTGAAGCTTTCTTT
TRBJ2-5 TRBV2 once - CASSEELRSQETQYF TGTGCCAGCAGTGAAGAGCTCCGGAGCCAAGAGACCCAGTACTTC
TRBJ2-7 TRBV5-1 - TRBD2 CASSLGAGGLPGEQYF TGCGCCAGCAGCTTGGGAGCGGGGGGACTCCCGGGCGAGCAGTACTTC
TRBJ1-4 TRBV11-2 - TRBD1 CASSLDPVRPGGREKLFF TGTGCCAGCAGCTTAGATCCGGTGAGGCCAGGGGGCCGCGAAAAACTGTTTTTT
TRBJ2-7 TRBV7-3 - - CASSLHAGASSYEQYF TGTGCCAGCAGCTTACACGCGGGGGCTTCCTCCTACGAGCAGTACTTC
TRBJ1-2 TRBV18 - - CASSPLDQGGYTF TGTGCCAGCTCACCACTTGACCAGGGAGGCTACACCTTC
TRBJ2-1 TRBV29-1 - - CSVAPQVDEQFF TGCAGCGTTGCCCCCCAAGTAGATGAGCAGTTCTTC
TRBJ2-7 TRBV18 - TRBD1 CASSPLPTGDEQYF TGTGCCAGCTCACCGCTACCCACAGGGGACGAGCAGTACTTC
TRBJ1-4 TRBV5-6 - TRBD1 CASSSRTGQWEKLFF TGTGCCAGCAGCTCCCGGACAGGGCAGTGGGAAAAACTGTTTTTT
TRBJ2-2 TRBV27 - - CASRRTRNTGELFF TGTGCCAGTAGGCGGACAAGGAACACCGGGGAGCTGTTTTTT
TRBJ1-3 TRBV15 - - CATSRDRTSGVTIYF TGTGCCACCAGCAGAGATAGAACGTCAGGCGTGACCATATATTTT
TRBJ2-2 TRBV6-5 - TRBD2 CASRIDLAGGGELFF TGTGCCAGCAGAATCGACCTCGCGGGGGGCGGGGAGCTGTTTTTT
TRBJ1-1 TRBV6-5 - - CASSYSGGADSEAFF TGTGCCAGCAGTTACTCGGGGGGTGCGGACTCTGAAGCTTTCTTT
TRBJ1-3 TRBV7-9 - - CASSLPAAASYGNTIYF TGTGCCAGCAGCTTACCCGCGGCAGCCTCGTATGGAAACACCATATATTTT
TRBJ1-2 TRBV28 - TRBD1 CASSLPDRVGGYTF TGTGCCAGCAGTTTACCGGACAGGGTCGGAGGCTACACCTTC
TRBJ1-1 TRBV5-1 - TRBD1 CASSLEARGPQNTEAFF TGCGCCAGCAGCTTGGAGGCCAGGGGGCCTCAAAACACTGAAGCTTTCTTT
TRBJ2-1 TRBV6-5 - - CASRRSGGIDEQFF TGTGCCAGCAGACGCTCAGGGGGGATCGATGAGCAGTTCTTC
TRBJ2-3 TRBV12-2 - - CASRLAGGPKTDTQYF TGTGCAAGTCGCTTAGCGGGAGGGCCGAAGACAGATACGCAGTATTTT